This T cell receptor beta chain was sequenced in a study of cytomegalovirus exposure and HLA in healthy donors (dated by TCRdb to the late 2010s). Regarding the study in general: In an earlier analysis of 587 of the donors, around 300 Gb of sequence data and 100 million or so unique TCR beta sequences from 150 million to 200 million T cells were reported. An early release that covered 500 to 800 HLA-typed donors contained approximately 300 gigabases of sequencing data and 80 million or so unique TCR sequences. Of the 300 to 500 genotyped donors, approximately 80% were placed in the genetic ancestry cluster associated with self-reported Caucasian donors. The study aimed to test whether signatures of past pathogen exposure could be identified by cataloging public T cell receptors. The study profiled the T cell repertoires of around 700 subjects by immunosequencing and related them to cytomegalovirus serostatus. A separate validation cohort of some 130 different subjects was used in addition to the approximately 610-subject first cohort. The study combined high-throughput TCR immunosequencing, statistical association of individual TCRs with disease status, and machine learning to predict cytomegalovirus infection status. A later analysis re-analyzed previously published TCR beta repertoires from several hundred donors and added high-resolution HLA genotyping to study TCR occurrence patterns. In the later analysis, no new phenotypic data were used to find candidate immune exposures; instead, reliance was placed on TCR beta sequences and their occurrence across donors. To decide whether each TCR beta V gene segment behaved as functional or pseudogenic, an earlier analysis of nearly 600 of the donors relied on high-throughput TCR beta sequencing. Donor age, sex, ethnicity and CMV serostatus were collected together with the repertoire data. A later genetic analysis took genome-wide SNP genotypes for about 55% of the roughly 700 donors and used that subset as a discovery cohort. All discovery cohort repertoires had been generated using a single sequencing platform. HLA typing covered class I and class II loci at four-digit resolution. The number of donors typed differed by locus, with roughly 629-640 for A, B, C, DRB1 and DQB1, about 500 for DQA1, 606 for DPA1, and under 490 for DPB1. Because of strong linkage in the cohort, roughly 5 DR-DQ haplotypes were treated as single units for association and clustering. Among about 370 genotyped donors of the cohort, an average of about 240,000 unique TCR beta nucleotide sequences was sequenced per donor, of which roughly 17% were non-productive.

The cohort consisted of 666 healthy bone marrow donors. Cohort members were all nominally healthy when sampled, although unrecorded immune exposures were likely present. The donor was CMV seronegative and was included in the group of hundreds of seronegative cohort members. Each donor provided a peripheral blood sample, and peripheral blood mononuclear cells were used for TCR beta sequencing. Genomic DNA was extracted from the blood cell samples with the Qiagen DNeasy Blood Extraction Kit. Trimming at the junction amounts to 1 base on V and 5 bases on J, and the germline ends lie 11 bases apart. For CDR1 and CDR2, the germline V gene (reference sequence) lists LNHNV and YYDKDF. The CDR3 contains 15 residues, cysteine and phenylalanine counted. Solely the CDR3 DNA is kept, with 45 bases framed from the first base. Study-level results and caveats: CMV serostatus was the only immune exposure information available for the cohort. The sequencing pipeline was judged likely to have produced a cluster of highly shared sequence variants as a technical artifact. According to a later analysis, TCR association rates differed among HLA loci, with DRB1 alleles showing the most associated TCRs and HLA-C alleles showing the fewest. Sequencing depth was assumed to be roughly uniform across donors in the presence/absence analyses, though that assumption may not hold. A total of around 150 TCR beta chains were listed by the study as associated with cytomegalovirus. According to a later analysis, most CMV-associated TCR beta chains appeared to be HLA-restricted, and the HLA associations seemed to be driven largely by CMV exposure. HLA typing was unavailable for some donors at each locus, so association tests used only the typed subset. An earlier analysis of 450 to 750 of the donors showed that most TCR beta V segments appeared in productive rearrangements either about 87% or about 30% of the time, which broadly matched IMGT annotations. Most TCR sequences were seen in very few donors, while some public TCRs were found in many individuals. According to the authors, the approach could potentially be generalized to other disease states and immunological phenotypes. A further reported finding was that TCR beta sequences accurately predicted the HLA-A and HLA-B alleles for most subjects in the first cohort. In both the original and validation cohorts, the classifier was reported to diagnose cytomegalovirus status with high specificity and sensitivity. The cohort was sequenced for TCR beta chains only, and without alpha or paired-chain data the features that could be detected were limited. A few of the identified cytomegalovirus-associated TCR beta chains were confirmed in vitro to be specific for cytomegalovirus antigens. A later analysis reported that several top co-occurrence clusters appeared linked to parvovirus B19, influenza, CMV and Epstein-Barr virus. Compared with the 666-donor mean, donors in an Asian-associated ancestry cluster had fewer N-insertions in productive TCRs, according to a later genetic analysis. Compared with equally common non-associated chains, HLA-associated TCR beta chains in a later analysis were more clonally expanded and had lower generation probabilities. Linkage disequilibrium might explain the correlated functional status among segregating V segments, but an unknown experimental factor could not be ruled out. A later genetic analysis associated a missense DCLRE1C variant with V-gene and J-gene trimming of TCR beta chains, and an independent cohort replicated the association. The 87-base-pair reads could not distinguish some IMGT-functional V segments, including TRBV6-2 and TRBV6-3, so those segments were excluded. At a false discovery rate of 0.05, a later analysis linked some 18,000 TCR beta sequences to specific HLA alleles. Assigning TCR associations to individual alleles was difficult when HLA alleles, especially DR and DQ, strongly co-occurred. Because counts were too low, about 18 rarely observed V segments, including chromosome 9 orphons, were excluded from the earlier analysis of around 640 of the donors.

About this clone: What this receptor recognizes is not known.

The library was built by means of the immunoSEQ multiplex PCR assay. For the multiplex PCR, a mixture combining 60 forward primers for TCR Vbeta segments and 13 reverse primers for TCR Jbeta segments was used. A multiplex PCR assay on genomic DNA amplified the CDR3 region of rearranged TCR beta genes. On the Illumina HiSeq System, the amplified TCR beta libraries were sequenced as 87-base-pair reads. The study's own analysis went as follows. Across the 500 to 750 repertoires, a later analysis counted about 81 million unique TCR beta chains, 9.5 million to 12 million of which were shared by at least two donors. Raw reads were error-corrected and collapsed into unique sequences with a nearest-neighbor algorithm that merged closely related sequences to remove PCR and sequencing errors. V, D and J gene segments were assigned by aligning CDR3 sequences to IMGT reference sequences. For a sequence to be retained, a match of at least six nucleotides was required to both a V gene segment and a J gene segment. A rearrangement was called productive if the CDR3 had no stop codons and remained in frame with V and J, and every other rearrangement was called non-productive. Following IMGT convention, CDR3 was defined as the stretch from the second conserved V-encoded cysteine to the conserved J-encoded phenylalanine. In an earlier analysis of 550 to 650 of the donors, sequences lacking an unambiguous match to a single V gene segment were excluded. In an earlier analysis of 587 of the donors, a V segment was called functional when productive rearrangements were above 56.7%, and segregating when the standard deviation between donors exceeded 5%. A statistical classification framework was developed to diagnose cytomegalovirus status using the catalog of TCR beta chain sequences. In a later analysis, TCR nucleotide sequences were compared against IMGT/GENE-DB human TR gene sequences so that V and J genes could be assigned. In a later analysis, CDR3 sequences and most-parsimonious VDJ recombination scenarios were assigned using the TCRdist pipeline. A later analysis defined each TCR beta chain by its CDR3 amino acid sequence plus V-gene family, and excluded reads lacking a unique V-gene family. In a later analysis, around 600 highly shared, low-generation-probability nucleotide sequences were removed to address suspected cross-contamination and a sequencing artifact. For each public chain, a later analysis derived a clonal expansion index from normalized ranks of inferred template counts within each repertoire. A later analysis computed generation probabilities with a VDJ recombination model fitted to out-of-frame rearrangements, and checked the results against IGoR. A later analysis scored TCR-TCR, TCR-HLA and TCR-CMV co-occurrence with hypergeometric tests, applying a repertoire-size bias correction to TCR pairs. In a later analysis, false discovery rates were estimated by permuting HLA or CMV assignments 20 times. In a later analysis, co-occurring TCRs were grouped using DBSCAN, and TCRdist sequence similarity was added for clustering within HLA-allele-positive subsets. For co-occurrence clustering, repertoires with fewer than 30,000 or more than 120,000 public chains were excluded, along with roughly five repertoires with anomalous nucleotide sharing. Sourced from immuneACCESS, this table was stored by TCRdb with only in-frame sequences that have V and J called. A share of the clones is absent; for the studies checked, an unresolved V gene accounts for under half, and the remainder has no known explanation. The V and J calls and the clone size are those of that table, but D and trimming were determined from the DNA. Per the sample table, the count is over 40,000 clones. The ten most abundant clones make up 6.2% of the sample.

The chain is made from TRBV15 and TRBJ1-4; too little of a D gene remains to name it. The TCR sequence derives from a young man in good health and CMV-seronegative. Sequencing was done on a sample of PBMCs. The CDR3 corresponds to CATSRGAGPNEKLFF. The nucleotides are TGTGCCACCAGCAGAGGGGCAGGCCCGAATGAAAAACTGTTTTTT. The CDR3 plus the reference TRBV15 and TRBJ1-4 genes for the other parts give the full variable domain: DAMVIQNPRYQVTQFGKPVTLSCSQTLNHNVMYWYQQKSSQAPKLLFHYYDKDFNNEADTPDNFQSRRPNTSFCFLDIRSPGLGDTAMYLCATSRGAGPNEKLFFGSGTQLSVL.